The rows below give T cell receptor beta chains drawn from one sample of a study of T cell changes during pregnancy in multiple sclerosis. Sequenced by immunoSEQ multiplex PCR; TCRdb stores in-frame clones only, minus some. The profile shows tens of thousands of clones, roughly nine tenths of them singletons. Source: PBMCs, taken in the first trimester of pregnancy. These receptors all come from a female donor in good health, serving as a control in a pregnancy study. Some clones in this sample may be carry-over from other donors' samples. Each CDR3 is given with its conserved first and last residue. A D gene is named only where the DNA matches it firmly. The size of a clone is reported for some rows only, either as once, few or many, or as a class for expanded clones.

clone_size: -; j_call: TRBJ2-1; d_call: TRBD2; v_call: TRBV9; cdr3_nt: TGTGCCAGCAGCGTAGAGGTAGCGGGATTCTATGAGCAGTTCTTC; cdr3_aa: CASSVEVAGFYEQFF
clone_size: -; j_call: TRBJ2-3; d_call: TRBD2; v_call: TRBV7-2; cdr3_nt: TGTGCCAGCAGCCCGGGGGGAGGGCGCATCACAGATACGCAGTATTTT; cdr3_aa: CASSPGGGRITDTQYF
clone_size: -; j_call: TRBJ1-4; d_call: -; v_call: TRBV18; cdr3_nt: TGTGCCAGCTCACCCCGACAGAACAATGAAAAACTGTTTTTT; cdr3_aa: CASSPRQNNEKLFF
clone_size: -; j_call: TRBJ2-1; d_call: -; v_call: TRBV19; cdr3_nt: TGTGCCAGTAGTATCTCCCAGGGCTCCTACAATGAGCAGTTCTTC; cdr3_aa: CASSISQGSYNEQFF
clone_size: -; j_call: TRBJ2-3; d_call: -; v_call: TRBV5-6; cdr3_nt: TGTGCCAGCAGCTTGGCCCGGGACTCCACAGATACGCAGTATTTT; cdr3_aa: CASSLARDSTDTQYF
clone_size: -; j_call: TRBJ1-5; d_call: TRBD1; v_call: TRBV19; cdr3_nt: TGTGCCAGTAGACCTATCGACAGGGCACACCAGCCCCAGCATTTT; cdr3_aa: CASRPIDRAHQPQHF
clone_size: -; j_call: TRBJ2-5; d_call: -; v_call: TRBV11-2; cdr3_nt: TGTGCCAGCAGCCTAACGGAGACCCAGTACTTC; cdr3_aa: CASSLTETQYF
clone_size: -; j_call: TRBJ1-4; d_call: -; v_call: TRBV2; cdr3_nt: TGTGCCAGCAGTGTAAGACAGACTTATAATGAAAAACTGTTTTTT; cdr3_aa: CASSVRQTYNEKLFF
clone_size: -; j_call: TRBJ1-2; d_call: TRBD1; v_call: TRBV5-4; cdr3_nt: TGTGCCAGCAGCCTCGAGCGGGACAGGGGTCAGAACTATGGCTACACCTTC; cdr3_aa: CASSLERDRGQNYGYTF
clone_size: once; j_call: TRBJ1-1; d_call: -; v_call: TRBV7-9; cdr3_nt: TGTGCCAGCGCCTTCCCTCAGGAGAACACTGAAGCTTTCTTT; cdr3_aa: CASAFPQENTEAFF
clone_size: -; j_call: TRBJ1-2; d_call: -; v_call: TRBV7-2; cdr3_nt: TGTGCCAGCAGCGGGGGCTACAGGGACATAATAATAAACTATGGCTACACCTTC; cdr3_aa: CASSGGYRDIIINYGYTF
clone_size: -; j_call: TRBJ1-5; d_call: -; v_call: TRBV23-1; cdr3_nt: TGCGCCAGCAGTTTGCCAGGCGACCTAAGCAATCAGCCCCAGCATTTT; cdr3_aa: CASSLPGDLSNQPQHF
clone_size: -; j_call: TRBJ1-1; d_call: TRBD1; v_call: TRBV10-3; cdr3_nt: TGTGCCATCAGTGAGACAGGGGGGATAGACACTGAAGCTTTCTTT; cdr3_aa: CAISETGGIDTEAFF
clone_size: -; j_call: TRBJ1-1; d_call: TRBD1; v_call: TRBV18; cdr3_nt: TGTGCCAGCTCATATCAGACAGGGAGAATTAACACTGAAGCTTTCTTT; cdr3_aa: CASSYQTGRINTEAFF
clone_size: -; j_call: TRBJ2-2; d_call: TRBD2; v_call: TRBV27; cdr3_nt: TGTGCCAGCAGTTTAAAGGCAGCGGGGGGACCTACCGGGGAGCTGTTTTTT; cdr3_aa: CASSLKAAGGPTGELFF